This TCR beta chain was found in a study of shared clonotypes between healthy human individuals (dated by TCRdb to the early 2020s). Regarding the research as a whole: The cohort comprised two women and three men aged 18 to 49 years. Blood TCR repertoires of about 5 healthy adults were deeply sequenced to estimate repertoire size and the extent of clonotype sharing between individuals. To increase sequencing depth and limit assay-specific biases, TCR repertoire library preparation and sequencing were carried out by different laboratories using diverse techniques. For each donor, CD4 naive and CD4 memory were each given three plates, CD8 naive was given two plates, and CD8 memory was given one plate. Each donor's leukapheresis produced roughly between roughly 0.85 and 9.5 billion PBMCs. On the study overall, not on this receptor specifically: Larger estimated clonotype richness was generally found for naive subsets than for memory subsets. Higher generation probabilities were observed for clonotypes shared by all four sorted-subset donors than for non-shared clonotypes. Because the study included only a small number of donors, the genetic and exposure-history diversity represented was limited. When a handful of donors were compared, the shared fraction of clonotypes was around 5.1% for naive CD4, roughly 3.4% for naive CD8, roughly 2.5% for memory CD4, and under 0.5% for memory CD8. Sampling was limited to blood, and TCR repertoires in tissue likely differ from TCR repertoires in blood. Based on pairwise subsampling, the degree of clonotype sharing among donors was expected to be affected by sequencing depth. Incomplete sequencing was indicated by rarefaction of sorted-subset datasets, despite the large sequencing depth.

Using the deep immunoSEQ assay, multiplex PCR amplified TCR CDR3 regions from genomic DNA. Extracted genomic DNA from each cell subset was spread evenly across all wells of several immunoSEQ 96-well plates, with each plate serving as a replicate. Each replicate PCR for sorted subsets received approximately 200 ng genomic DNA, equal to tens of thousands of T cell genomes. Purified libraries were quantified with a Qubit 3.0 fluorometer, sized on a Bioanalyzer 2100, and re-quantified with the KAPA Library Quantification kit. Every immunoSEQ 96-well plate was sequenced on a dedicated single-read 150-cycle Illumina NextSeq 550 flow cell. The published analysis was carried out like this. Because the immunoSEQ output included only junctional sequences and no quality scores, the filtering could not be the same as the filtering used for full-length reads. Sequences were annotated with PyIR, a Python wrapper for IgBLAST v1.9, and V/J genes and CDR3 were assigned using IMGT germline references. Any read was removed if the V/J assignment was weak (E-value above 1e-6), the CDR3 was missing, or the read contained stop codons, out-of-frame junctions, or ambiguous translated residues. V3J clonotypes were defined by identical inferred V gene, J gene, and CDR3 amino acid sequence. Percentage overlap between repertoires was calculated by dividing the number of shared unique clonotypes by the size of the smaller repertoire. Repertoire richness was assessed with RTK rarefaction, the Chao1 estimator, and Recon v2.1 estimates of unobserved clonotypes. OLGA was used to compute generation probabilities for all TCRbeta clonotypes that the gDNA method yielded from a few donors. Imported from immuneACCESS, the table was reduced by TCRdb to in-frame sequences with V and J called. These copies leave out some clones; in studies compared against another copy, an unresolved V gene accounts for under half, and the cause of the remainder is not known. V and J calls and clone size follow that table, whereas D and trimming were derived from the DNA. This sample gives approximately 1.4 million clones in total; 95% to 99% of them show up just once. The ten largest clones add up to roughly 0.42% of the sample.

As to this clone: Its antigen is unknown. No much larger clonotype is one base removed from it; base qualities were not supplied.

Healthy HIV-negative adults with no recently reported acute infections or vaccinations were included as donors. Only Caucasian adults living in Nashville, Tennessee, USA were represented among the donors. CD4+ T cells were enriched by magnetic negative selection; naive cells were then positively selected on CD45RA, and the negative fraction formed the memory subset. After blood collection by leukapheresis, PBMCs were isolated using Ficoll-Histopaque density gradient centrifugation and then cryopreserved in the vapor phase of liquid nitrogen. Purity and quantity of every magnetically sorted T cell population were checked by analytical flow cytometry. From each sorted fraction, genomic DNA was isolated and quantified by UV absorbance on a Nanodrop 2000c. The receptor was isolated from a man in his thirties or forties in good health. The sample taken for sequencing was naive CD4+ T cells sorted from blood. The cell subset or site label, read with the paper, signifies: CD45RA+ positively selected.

This receptor has the CDR3 CASSFFGTGANYEQYF. The nucleotide sequence is given as TGTGCCAGCAGTTTTTTTGGGACAGGAGCGAACTACGAGCAGTACTTC. The chain uses TRBV27 and TRBJ2-7; TRBD1 fits 8 bases in the junction. The junction shows trimming of 3 bases on V and 3 bases on J, and the gene matches do not reach 10 bases of it. Reading the germline V gene (reference sequence) gives CDR1 MNHEY and CDR2 SMNVEV. The CDR3 spans 16 residues, from the cysteine through the phenylalanine. Just CDR3 DNA is preserved here, 48 bases in frame from base 1.